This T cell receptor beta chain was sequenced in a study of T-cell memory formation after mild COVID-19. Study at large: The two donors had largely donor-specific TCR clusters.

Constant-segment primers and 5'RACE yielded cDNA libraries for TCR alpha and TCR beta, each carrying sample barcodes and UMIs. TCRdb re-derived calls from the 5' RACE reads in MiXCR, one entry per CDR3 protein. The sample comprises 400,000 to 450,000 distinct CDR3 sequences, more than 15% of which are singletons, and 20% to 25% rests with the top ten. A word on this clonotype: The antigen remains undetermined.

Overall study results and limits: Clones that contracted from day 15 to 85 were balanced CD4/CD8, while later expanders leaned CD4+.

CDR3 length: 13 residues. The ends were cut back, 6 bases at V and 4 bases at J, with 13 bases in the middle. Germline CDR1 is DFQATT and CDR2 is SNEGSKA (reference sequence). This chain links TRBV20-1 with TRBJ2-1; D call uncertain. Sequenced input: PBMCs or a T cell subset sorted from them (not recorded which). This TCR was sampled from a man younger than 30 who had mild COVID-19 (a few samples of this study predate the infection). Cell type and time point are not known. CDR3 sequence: CSANDLSYNEQFF. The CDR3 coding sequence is TGCAGTGCCAACGACCTATCATACAATGAGCAGTTCTTC.